The clone carrying this T cell receptor beta chain was found a few times. The sample originates from a study of T cells in Graves' hyperthyroidism and ophthalmopathy. Study in general: Staff took peripheral blood when the initial diagnosis was made, before any treatment began.

More than 9.5 ml fresh peripheral blood yielded the PBMCs. Germline V lookup: CDR1 SGDLS, CDR2 YYNGEE. The CDR3 contains 17 residues. V shed 0 bases, J shed 5 bases, and the junction held 8 bases outside the gene matches. TCR beta CDR3 sequences were amplified from RNA transcripts. The primer set for the first-round RT-PCR of the TCR CDR3 was HTBI. TCRdb passed the multiplex PCR reads through MiXCR, listing each CDR3 protein once. The sample yields roughly 400,000 distinct CDR3 sequences, around an eighth seen once. Sequencing was performed on blood. The chain carries TRBV9 and TRBJ2-5; TRBD2 matches at 12 bases. The sequence was collected from a man between 50 and 59 years old with Graves' ophthalmopathy. In DNA, the CDR3 is TGTGCCAGCAGCGTAGGGACTAGCGGGATTTCGCGGGAGACCCAGTACTTC. Its translation is CASSVGTSGISRETQYF.